Following are 14 T cell receptor beta chains from one sample sequenced in a study of blood T cell repertoires in COVID-19. Assay: immunoSEQ multiplex PCR; the TCRdb copy retains only in-frame clones and omits some. This table has 180,000 or so clones, about 85% appearing once. The sequenced sample was peripheral blood. The source of these receptors is a woman aged 80 or over with acute or convalescent COVID-19.

This clone was counted only a few times. V is TRBV2 and J is TRBJ1-4; 7 bases are shared with TRBD1. CDR3 length equals 15 residues. CDR1 and CDR2 from the germline V gene are SNHLY and FYNNEI. J gave up 0 bases and V 7 bases, and 5 bases lay outside the gene matches. CDR3 amino acids: CASTRQGATNEKLFF. CDR3 nucleotide sequence: TGTGCCAGCACAAGACAGGGTGCAACTAATGAAAAACTGTTTTTT.

J is TRBJ2-2 and V is TRBV20-1; D ambiguous. This CDR3 region has 13 residues. Looked up from germline, CDR1 is DFQATT and CDR2 is SNEGSKA (reference sequence). V was pared by 3 bases and J by 7 bases, with 12 bases between. The CDR3 DNA reads as TGCAGTGCTAGTCGGAGAAAGCTCGGGGAGCTGTTTTTT. It codes for CSASRRKLGELFF.

This chain joins TRBV7-2 and TRBJ2-7; 11 nucleotides align to TRBD2. The germline V gene encodes CDR1 SGHTA and CDR2 FQGNSA. V shed 5 bases and J 3 bases; nucleotides not matched to a gene: 9. The CDR3 sequence is 16 residues long. The CDR3 loop reads CASSPAGLADIYEQYF. CDR3 in DNA: TGTGCCAGCAGCCCGGCGGGACTAGCGGATATCTACGAGCAGTACTTC.

For this clone: This CDR3 is also generated by other DNA sequences in the sample. The CDR3 reads CASSPLSYEQYF. The CDR3 DNA is TGTGCCAGCAGCCCCCTGTCCTACGAGCAGTACTTC. The rearrangement uses TRBV7-2 and TRBJ2-7; D gene ambiguous. Per the germline V gene, CDR1 is SGHTA and CDR2 is FQGNSA. CDR3 length equals 12 residues. The V gene lost 5 bases and the J gene lost 1 base, with 6 bases spanning the gap.

The rearrangement joins TRBV27 to TRBJ2-1, with D perhaps matching TRBD1 (6 bases). This CDR3 comprises 15 residues. The germline V gene has CDR1 MNHEY and CDR2 SMNVEV (reference sequence). Between the trimmed V and J ends, which lost 2 bases and 1 base, there was a span of 9 bases. The CDR3 DNA is TGTGCCAGCAGTTTAGACAGGCTATCCTACAATGAGCAGTTCTTC. It codes for CASSLDRLSYNEQFF.

The chain is built from TRBV12-3 or TRBV12-4 and TRBJ2-1, with D tentatively TRBD1 (5 bases). The ends were cut back, 8 bases at V and 4 bases at J, with 12 bases in the middle. CDR3 length: 13 amino acids. CDR3 sequence reads: CASAQQVYNEQFF. In DNA, the CDR3 is TGTGCCAGCGCACAACAGGTGTACAATGAGCAGTTCTTC.

The chain has TRBV6-2 or TRBV6-3 and TRBJ2-5, with unresolved D. Trimming took 6 bases from V and 9 from J, leaving 11 bases between them. The CDR3 has 11 residues. From germline, CDR1 is MNHEY and CDR2 SVGEGT. CDR3 nucleotide sequence: TGTGCCAGCAGCTCACCCTATGCCCAGTACTTC. It is translated as CASSSPYAQYF.

In this sample, this clone turned up once. The chain recombines TRBV7-2 with TRBJ1-1; the D is unclear. Germline loops: CDR1 SGHTA, CDR2 FQGNSA. V was clipped by 1 base and J by 3 bases, with 9 bases between them. CDR3 length: 14 amino acids. This chain's CDR3 is CASSLDGSYTEAFF. Written as DNA, the CDR3 is TGTGCCAGCAGCTTAGACGGGTCCTACACTGAAGCTTTCTTT. Complete variable domain (other parts from reference TRBV7-2 and TRBJ1-1): GAGVSQSPSNKVTEKGKDVELRCDPISGHTALYWYRQSLGQGLEFLIYFQGNSAPDKSGLPSDRFSAERTGGSVSTLTIQRTQQEDSAVYLCASSLDGSYTEAFFGQGTRLTVV.

V gene TRBV30 combines with J gene TRBJ2-2; 8 nucleotides align to TRBD1. The CDR3 runs 14 residues. Germline V CDR1 and CDR2: GTSNPN, SVGIG (reference sequence). J gave up 0 bases and V 8 bases, and 5 bases lay outside the gene matches. The CDR3 DNA sequence: TGTGCCCGCCGACAGGGGACGAACACCGGGGAGCTGTTTTTT. Translation gives CARRQGTNTGELFF.

The rearrangement links TRBV29-1 to TRBJ2-6; the D gene is possibly TRBD1 (5 bases). The CDR3 extends over 15 amino acids. V lost 4 bases and J lost 4, with 14 bases in between. CDR1 is SQVTM and CDR2 is ANQGSEA in the germline V gene. Here the CDR3 reads CSVVPRAAGANVLTF. CDR3 sequence (DNA): TGCAGCGTTGTACCCAGGGCAGCAGGGGCCAACGTCCTGACTTTC.

The V and J genes are TRBV18 and TRBJ1-4, with D possibly TRBD1 on 6 matching bases. There are 15 residues in the CDR3. In germline, CDR1 is KGHSH, CDR2 LQKENI. Trimming removed 2 bases from V and 4 bases from J, with 11 bases in between. The CDR3 DNA reads as TGTGCCAGCTCACCAGGGGGCAGCAATAATGAAAAACTGTTTTTT. The encoded protein is CASSPGGSNNEKLFF.

The chain employs TRBV7-2 and TRBJ1-1, with no clear D. CDR3 length equals 14 residues. In germline, CDR1 is SGHTA, CDR2 FQGNSA. V was cut by 1 base and J by 4 bases, with 10 bases left in between. The CDR3 DNA is TGTGCCAGCAGCTTAGGTCCAGTCCCCACTGAAGCTTTCTTT. Its protein product is CASSLGPVPTEAFF.

Only one count was recorded for this clone. The CDR3 DNA is TGTGCCAGCAGCTTATGGGGCGGGAGTAATGGAGATACGCAGTATTTT. Translated: CASSLWGGSNGDTQYF. The chain employs TRBV13 and TRBJ2-3; 7 bases are a match to TRBD2. The CDR3 runs 16 residues. Trimming cost V 2 bases and J 5 bases; bases outside gene matches: 10. Germline loops: CDR1 PRHDT, CDR2 FYEKMQ (reference sequence). Supplemented by reference TRBV13 and TRBJ2-3, the full variable domain reads AAGVIQSPRHLIKEKRETATLKCYPIPRHDTVYWYQQGPGQDPQFLISFYEKMQSDKGSIPDRFSAQQFSDYHSELNMSSLELGDSALYFCASSLWGGSNGDTQYFGPGTRLTVL.

This chain joins TRBV19 and TRBJ1-1, with D uncertain. This CDR3 is built from 14 residues. Germline V gives CDR1 LNHDA, CDR2 SQIVND (reference sequence). V shed 3 bases and J shed 1 base, with 9 bases lying between them. This CDR3 reads CASSMWEGNTEAFF. For the CDR3, the DNA is TGTGCCAGTAGTATGTGGGAGGGGAACACTGAAGCTTTCTTT.